This TCR beta chain was obtained from a study of blood T cells in healthy people across ages. Study at large: Per two T cells, template switching captured roughly one barcoded beta molecule.

Germline CDR1 and CDR2: SGHTA and FQGTGA. CDR3 length: 15 residues. V lost 5 bases, J lost 7 bases, and 5 bases stayed unmatched. A sample-barcoded 5' primer and a J-beta primer mix were used in a second PCR of roughly 7 to 12 cycles. TCRdb re-analysed the 5' RACE reads in MiXCR, keeping a single row per CDR3 protein. Of about 930,000 distinct CDR3 sequences in the sample, roughly 28% were seen once. This clonotype was counted many times. These sequences were also reported in another study, on T cells of mothers and their children. From that paper: None of the identified T cell clones proved to be persistent microchimeric clones.

The chain is built from TRBV7-3 and TRBJ2-1; TRBD2 matches 13 bases. The sequencing sample was made of blood. The sequence derives from a woman aged 40 to 55 in good health. CDR3 DNA sequence: TGTGCCAGCAGCCTACTAGCGGGGGGGCCTAATGAGCAGTTCTTC. This gives the protein CASSLLAGGPNEQFF.